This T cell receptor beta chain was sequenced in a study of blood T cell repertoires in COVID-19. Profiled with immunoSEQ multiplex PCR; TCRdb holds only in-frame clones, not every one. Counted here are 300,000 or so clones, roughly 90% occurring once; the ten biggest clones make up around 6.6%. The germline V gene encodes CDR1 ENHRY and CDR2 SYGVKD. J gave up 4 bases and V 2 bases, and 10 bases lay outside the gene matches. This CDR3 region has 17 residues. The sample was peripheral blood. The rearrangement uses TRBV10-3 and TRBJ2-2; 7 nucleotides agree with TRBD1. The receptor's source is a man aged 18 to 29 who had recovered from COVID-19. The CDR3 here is CAISEPLTGALTGELFF. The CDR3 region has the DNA TGTGCCATCAGTGAGCCTTTAACAGGGGCGCTCACCGGGGAGCTGTTTTTT.